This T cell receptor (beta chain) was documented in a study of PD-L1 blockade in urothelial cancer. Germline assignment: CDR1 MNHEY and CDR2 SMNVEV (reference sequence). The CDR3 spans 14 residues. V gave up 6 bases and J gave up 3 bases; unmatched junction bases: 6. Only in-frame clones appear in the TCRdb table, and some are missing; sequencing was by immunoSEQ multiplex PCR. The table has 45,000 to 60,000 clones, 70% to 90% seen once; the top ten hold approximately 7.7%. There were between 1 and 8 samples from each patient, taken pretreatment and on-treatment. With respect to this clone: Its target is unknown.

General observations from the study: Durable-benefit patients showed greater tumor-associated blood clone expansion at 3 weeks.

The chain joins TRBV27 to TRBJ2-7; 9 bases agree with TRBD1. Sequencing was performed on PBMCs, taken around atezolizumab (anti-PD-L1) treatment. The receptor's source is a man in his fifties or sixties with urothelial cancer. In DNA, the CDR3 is TGTGCCAGCAGCCAACAGGGGGCTCTCTACGAGCAGTACTTC. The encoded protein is CASSQQGALYEQYF.